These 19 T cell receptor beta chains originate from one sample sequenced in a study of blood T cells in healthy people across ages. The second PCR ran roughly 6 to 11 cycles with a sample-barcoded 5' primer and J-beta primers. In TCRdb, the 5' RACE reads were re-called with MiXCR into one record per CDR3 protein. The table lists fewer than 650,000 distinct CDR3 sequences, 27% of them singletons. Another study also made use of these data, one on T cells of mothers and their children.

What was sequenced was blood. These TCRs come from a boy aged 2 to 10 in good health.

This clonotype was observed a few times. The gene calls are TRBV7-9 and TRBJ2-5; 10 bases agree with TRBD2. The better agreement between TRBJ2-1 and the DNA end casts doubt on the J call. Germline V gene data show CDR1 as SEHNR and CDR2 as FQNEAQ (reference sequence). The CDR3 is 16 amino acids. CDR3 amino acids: CASSGGPGLAYNEQFF. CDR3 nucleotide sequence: TGTGCCAGCAGCGGAGGACCGGGACTAGCGTACAATGAGCAGTTCTTC.

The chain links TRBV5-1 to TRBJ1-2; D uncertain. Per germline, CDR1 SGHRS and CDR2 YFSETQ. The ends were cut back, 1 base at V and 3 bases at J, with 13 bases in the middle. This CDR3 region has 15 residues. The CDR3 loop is CASSLLGPGDYGYTF. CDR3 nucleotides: TGCGCCAGCAGCTTGCTTGGCCCTGGGGACTATGGCTACACCTTC.

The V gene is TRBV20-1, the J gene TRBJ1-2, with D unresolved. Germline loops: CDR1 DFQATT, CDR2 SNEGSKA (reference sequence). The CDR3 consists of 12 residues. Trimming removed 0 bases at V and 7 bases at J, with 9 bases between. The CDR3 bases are TGCAGTGCTAGAGAGCTCGGGTCTGGCTACACCTTC. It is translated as CSARELGSGYTF.

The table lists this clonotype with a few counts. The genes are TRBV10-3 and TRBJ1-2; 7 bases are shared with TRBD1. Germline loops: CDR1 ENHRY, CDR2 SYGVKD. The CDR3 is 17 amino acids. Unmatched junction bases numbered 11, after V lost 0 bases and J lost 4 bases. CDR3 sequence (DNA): TGTGCCATCAGTGAGTCGACAGGGTCCGGTATTGGCTATGGCTACACCTTC. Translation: CAISESTGSGIGYGYTF.

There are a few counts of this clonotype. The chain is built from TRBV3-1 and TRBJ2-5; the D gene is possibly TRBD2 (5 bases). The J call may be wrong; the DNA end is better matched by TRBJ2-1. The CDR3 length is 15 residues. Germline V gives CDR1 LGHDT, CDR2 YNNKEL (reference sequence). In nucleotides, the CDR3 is TGTGCCAGCAGCCAAGATGGAACTAGATATAATGAGCAGTTCTTC. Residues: CASSQDGTRYNEQFF.

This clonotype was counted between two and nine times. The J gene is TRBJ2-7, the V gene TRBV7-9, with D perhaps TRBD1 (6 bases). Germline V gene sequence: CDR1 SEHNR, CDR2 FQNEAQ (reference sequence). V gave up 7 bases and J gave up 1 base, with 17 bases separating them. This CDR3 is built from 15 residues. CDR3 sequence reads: CASTRTESFSYEQYF. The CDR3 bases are TGTGCCAGCACCCGGACAGAGTCTTTTTCCTACGAGCAGTACTTC. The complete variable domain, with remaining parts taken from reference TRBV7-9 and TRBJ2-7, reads DTGVSQNPRHKITKRGQNVTFRCDPISEHNRLYWYRQTLGQGPEFLTYFQNEAQLEKSRLLSDRFSAERPKGSFSTLEIQRTEQGDSAMYLCASTRTESFSYEQYFGPGTRLTVT.

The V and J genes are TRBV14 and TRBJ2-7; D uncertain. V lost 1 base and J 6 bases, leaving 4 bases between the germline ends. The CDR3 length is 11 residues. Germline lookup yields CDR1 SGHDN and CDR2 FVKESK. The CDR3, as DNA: TGTGCCAGCAGCCAAGGTCTCGAGCAGTACTTC. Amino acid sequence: CASSQGLEQYF.

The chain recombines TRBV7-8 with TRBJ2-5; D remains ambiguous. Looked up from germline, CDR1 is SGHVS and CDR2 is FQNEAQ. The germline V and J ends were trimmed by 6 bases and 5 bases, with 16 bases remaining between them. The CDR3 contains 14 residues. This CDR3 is CASRKTTYRETQYF. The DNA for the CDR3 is TGTGCCAGCAGAAAAACGACTTACCGGGAGACCCAGTACTTC.

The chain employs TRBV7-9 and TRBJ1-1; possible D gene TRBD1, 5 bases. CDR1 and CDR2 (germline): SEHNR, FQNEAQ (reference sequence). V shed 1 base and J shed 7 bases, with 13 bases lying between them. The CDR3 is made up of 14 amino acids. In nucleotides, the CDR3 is TGTGCCAGCAGCTTAGTATTACCAGGGAGTGAAGCTTTCTTT. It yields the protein CASSLVLPGSEAFF.

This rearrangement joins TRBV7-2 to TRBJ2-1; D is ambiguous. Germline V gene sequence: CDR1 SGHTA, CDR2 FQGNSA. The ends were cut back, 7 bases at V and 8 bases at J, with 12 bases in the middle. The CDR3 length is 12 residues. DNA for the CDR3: TGTGCCAGCAACGACCGTAGGGATGAGCAGTTCTTC. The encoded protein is CASNDRRDEQFF.

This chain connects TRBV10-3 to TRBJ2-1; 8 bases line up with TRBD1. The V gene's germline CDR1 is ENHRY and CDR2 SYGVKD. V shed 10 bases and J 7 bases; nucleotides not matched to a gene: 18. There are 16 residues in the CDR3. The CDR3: CATQRRDRGERNEQFF. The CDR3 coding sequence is TGTGCCACCCAACGTCGTGACAGGGGTGAGAGGAATGAGCAGTTCTTC.

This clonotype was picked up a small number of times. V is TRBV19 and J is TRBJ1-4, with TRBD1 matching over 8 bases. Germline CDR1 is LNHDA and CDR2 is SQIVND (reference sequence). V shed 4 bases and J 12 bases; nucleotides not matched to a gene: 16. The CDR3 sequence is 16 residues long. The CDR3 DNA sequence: TGTGCCAGTAGTAGCCGGGACAGGAGTAACCCTGAGCAACTGTTTTTT. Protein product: CASSSRDRSNPEQLFF.

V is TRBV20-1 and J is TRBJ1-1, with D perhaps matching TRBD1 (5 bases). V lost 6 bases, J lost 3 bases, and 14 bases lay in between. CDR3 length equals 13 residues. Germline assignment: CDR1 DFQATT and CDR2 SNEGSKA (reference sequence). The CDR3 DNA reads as TGCAGTGCGCCGGTCGGGGCAGACACTGAAGCTTTCTTT. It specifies CSAPVGADTEAFF.

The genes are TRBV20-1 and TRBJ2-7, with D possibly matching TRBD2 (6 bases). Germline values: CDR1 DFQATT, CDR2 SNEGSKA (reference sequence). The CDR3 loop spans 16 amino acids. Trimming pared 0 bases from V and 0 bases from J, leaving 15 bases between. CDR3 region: CSARDFSGGDSYEQYF. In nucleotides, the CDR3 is TGCAGTGCTAGAGATTTTAGCGGAGGAGACTCCTACGAGCAGTACTTC.

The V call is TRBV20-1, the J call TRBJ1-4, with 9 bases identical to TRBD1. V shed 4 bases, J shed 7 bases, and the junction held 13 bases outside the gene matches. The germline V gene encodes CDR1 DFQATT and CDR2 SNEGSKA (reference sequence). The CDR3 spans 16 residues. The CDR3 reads CSATPYSGQGGEKLFF. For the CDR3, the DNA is TGCAGTGCTACCCCCTATTCGGGACAGGGAGGTGAAAAACTGTTTTTT.

The CDR3 loop reads CASSPRLYNEQFF. The CDR3 bases are TGTGCCAGCAGCCCGAGGTTGTACAATGAGCAGTTCTTC. This chain links TRBV7-9 with TRBJ2-1; no clear D gene. The V end lost 5 bases, the J end lost 4 bases, and 9 bases lay between the germline ends. Per the germline V gene, CDR1 is SEHNR and CDR2 is FQNEAQ (reference sequence). The CDR3 spans 13 residues.

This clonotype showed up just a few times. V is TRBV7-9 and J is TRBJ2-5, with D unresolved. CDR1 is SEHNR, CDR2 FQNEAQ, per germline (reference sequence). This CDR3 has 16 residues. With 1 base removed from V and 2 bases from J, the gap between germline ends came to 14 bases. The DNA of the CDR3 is TGTGCCAGCAGCTTAGGCGGCCTGGCTAGGCAAGAGACCCAGTACTTC. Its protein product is CASSLGGLARQETQYF.

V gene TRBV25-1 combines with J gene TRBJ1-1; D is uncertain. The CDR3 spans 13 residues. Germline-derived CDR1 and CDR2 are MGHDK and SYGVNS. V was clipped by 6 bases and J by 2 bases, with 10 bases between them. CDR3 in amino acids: CASRLAPNTEAFF. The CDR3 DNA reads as TGTGCCAGCAGATTGGCCCCCAACACTGAAGCTTTCTTT.

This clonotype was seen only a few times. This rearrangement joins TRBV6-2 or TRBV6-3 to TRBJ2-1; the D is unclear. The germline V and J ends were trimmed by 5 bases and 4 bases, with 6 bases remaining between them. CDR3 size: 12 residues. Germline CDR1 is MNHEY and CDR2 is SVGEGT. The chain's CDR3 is CASSPQYNEQFF. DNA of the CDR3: TGTGCCAGCAGTCCGCAGTACAATGAGCAGTTCTTC.